The 18 T cell receptor beta chains in this list originate from one sample, sequenced in a study of T cell repertoires in cytomegalovirus infection (dated by TCRdb to between 2018 and 2021). Reads for this sample came from an Illumina HiSeq 1500. TCRdb reworked the public reads: Q25 trimming with fastp, MiXCR clone assembly, productive beta chains retained. Entries that share a CDR3 protein sequence are merged under the most common genes and DNA. Counted in this sample were 250,000 or so distinct CDR3 sequences; over 15% of them appeared once. The leading ten clones occupy roughly half of the sample. Material: CD8+ T cells from PBMCs. These receptors all come from a human donor in good health (CMV status not recorded). Some clones in this sample may be carry-over from other donors' samples.

The chain recombines TRBV5-6 with TRBJ1-2, with D perhaps TRBD1 (6 bases). The V end was cut by 4 bases, the J end by 2 bases, with 15 bases between. The CDR3 runs to 15 residues. The germline V gene encodes CDR1 SGHDT and CDR2 YYEEEE. CDR3 loop: CASSPGRGINYGYTF. For the CDR3, the DNA is TGTGCCAGCAGCCCGGGGAGGGGGATAAACTATGGCTACACCTTC. The variable domain in full, completed from reference TRBV5-6 and TRBJ1-2, reads DAGVTQSPTHLIKTRGQQVTLRCSPKSGHDTVSWYQQALGQGPQFIFQYYEEEERQRGNFPDRFSGHQFPNYSSELNVNALLLGDSALYLCASSPGRGINYGYTFGSGTRLTVV.

The genes are TRBV15 and TRBJ1-1; possibly TRBD1 for D (6 bases). CDR3 length equals 15 residues. From germline, CDR1 is LNHNV and CDR2 YYDKDF (reference sequence). V was pared by 5 bases and J by 0 bases, with 13 bases between. CDR3 sequence: CATSLKGQMNTEAFF. CDR3 bases: TGTGCCACCAGCTTAAAAGGACAGATGAACACTGAAGCTTTCTTT.

The chain employs TRBV4-1 and TRBJ2-3, with D unresolved. The CDR3 totals 15 residues. The germline CDR1 and CDR2 sequences are MGHRA and YSYEKL. Trimming cost V 2 bases and J 1 base, with 10 bases left between them. CDR3 sequence (DNA): TGCGCCAGCAGCCAAACTCTAAGTGGCACAGATACGCAGTATTTT. This gives the protein CASSQTLSGTDTQYF.

The V gene is TRBV6-2 or TRBV6-3, the J gene TRBJ1-3, with D tentatively TRBD1 (6 bases). Germline V gene lookup returns CDR1 MNHEY and CDR2 SVGEGT. CDR3 size: 21 residues. V lost 2 bases to trimming and J lost 4 bases, with 30 bases between them. The CDR3 spells CASSYPPGALPGTTRGNTIYF. Written as DNA, the CDR3 is TGTGCCAGCAGTTACCCACCGGGGGCGTTACCCGGGACAACGAGAGGAAACACCATATATTTT.

Ten or more counts support this clonotype. The genes are TRBV2 and TRBJ1-2; 8 bases line up with TRBD1. Germline values: CDR1 SNHLY, CDR2 FYNNEI. The CDR3 length is 15 residues. The junction had 9 bases not matched to a gene; V was cut back by 5 bases and J by 4 bases. The DNA of the CDR3 is TGTGCCAGCAGTACAGGACAGGGCGTTGCCTATGGCTACACCTTC. This codes for CASSTGQGVAYGYTF.

The chain uses TRBV7-9 and TRBJ2-7; D possibly corresponds to TRBD1 (6 bases). The CDR3 loop spans 13 amino acids. Trimming pared 5 bases from V and 2 bases from J, leaving 10 bases between. Germline V gives CDR1 SEHNR, CDR2 FQNEAQ (reference sequence). CDR3 DNA sequence: TGTGCCAGCAGCAGTGGACAGCCCTACGAGCAGTACTTC. It encodes CASSSGQPYEQYF.

The chain recombines TRBV2 with TRBJ1-1; 8 bases agree with TRBD1. CDR1 and CDR2 (germline): SNHLY, FYNNEI. Losses at the gene ends were 6 bases for V and 11 bases for J; bases not matched to a gene: 5. The CDR3 is 11 amino acids. The CDR3 here is CASRGRTGAFF. The CDR3 DNA reads TGTGCCAGCAGGGGTCGGACAGGGGCTTTCTTT. Full variable domain (rest looked up from reference TRBV2 and TRBJ1-1): EPEVTQTPSHQVTQMGQEVILRCVPISNHLYFYWYRQILGQKVEFLVSFYNNEISEKSEIFDDQFSVERPDGSNFTLKIRSTKLEDSAMYFCASRGRTGAFFGQGTRLTVV.

On this clonotype: The junction departs from germline at one end; a sequencing error may be responsible. The J gene is TRBJ2-1, the V gene TRBV5-5; D may be TRBD1 or TRBD2 (6 bases each). CDR1 SGHKS and CDR2 YYEKEE come from the germline V gene (reference sequence). This CDR3 is built from 15 residues. The CDR3 DNA reads as TGTGCCAGCGGCTTGGAGGGGGGAAGTTACAATGAGCAGTTCTTC. Amino acids: CASGLEGGSYNEQFF.

This clonotype has ten or more counts. The chain carries TRBV7-9 and TRBJ2-4; 10 bases align to TRBD1. The CDR3 runs to 15 residues. V shed 2 bases and J 5 bases; nucleotides not matched to a gene: 3. CDR1 SEHNR and CDR2 FQNEAQ come from the germline V gene (reference sequence). The CDR3 reads CASSLLGTGENIQYF. DNA for the CDR3: TGTGCCAGCAGCTTATTGGGGACAGGGGAAAACATTCAGTACTTC.

The rearrangement links TRBV6-6 to TRBJ2-6; D ambiguous. V dropped 2 bases and J dropped 0 bases, with 5 bases sitting between them. Germline V gene sequence: CDR1 MNHNY, CDR2 SVGAGI (reference sequence). The CDR3 is 15 amino acids. Here the CDR3 reads CASSYEHSGANVLTF. Here the CDR3 DNA reads TGTGCCAGCAGTTACGAGCACTCTGGGGCCAACGTCCTGACTTTC.

This clonotype has just a few counts. The CDR3 nucleotides read TGCAGCGTTGCGAGGCTAGCGGGGGCCTTCCTAGATACGCAGTATTTT. This translates into CSVARLAGAFLDTQYF. The J gene is TRBJ2-3, the V gene TRBV29-1, with TRBD2 matching 10 bases. From germline, CDR1 is SQVTM and CDR2 ANQGSEA. The V gene end was trimmed by 4 bases and the J gene end by 5 bases; junction bases not matched to a gene: 12. The length of the CDR3 is 16 residues.

The rearrangement joins TRBV7-9 to TRBJ1-6; tentative D call: TRBD1 (5 bases). Germline assignment: CDR1 SEHNR and CDR2 FQNEAQ (reference sequence). The CDR3 spans 14 residues. V was shortened by 4 bases and J by 6 bases, with 10 bases between the two germline ends. The CDR3 spells CASSSPGINSPLHF. In nucleotides, the CDR3 is TGTGCCAGCAGCTCCCCAGGGATTAATTCACCCCTCCACTTT.

This clonotype appeared many times. V gene TRBV7-2 combines with J gene TRBJ2-3; possibly TRBD2 for D (7 bases). The CDR3 has 15 amino acids. V gave up 2 bases and J gave up 7 bases, with 16 bases separating them. The germline V gene has CDR1 SGHTA and CDR2 FQGNSA. The CDR3: CASSLSGGQTHTQYF. As DNA, the CDR3 is TGTGCCAGCAGCTTATCCGGGGGGCAGACTCATACGCAGTATTTT.

The chain carries TRBV12-5 and TRBJ2-5; D call uncertain. Looked up from germline, CDR1 is LGHNT and CDR2 is FRNRAP. The CDR3 has 18 residues. Trimming stripped 2 bases from V and 8 bases from J, with 27 bases between. CDR3 region: CASGLFASRAPSVGTQYF. The CDR3 DNA reads as TGTGCTAGTGGTTTGTTCGCATCCCGTGCCCCATCGGTTGGAACCCAGTACTTC.

This clonotype was detected a few times. The gene calls are TRBV6-2 or TRBV6-3 and TRBJ1-6, with D perhaps TRBD1 (6 bases). This CDR3 region has 17 residues. Germline assignment: CDR1 MNHEY and CDR2 SVGEGT. Trimming took off 0 bases at V and 5 bases at J, with 14 bases between the two ends. This CDR3 reads CASSYSSGGSDNSPLHF. In nucleotides, the CDR3 is TGTGCCAGCAGTTACTCTTCGGGGGGCTCGGATAATTCACCCCTCCACTTT.

This clonotype was observed a handful of times. The J gene is TRBJ2-1, the V gene TRBV19; a weak D match, TRBD2 (6 bases). The CDR3 covers 15 residues. The germline V gene has CDR1 LNHDA and CDR2 SQIVND (reference sequence). The V end was cut by 10 bases, the J end by 7 bases, with 23 bases between. The CDR3 nucleotides are TGTGCCACCGGGACTCGGGGCCAGGGTGGTAATGAGCAGTTCTTC. Translated, it gives CATGTRGQGGNEQFF.

V usage is TRBV19 and J usage is TRBJ1-5; tentatively, D is TRBD1 (5 bases). The CDR3 consists of 13 residues. CDR1 LNHDA and CDR2 SQIVND come from the germline V gene (reference sequence). V was shortened by 7 bases and J by 6 bases, with 13 bases between the two germline ends. The CDR3 loop is CASKEGFGQPQHF. The CDR3, as DNA: TGTGCCAGTAAAGAGGGGTTTGGTCAGCCCCAGCATTTT.

This clonotype was observed a handful of times. This sequence joins TRBV3-1 and TRBJ2-1, with 7 bases that match TRBD2. The CDR3 has 19 amino acids. CDR1 and CDR2 (germline): LGHDT, YNNKEL (reference sequence). The V gene end was trimmed by 4 bases and the J gene end by 1 base; junction bases not matched to a gene: 16. This CDR3 is CASSPSGLSGTPSYNEQFF. CDR3 DNA: TGTGCCAGCAGCCCAAGCGGGTTAAGCGGGACGCCATCCTACAATGAGCAGTTCTTC.